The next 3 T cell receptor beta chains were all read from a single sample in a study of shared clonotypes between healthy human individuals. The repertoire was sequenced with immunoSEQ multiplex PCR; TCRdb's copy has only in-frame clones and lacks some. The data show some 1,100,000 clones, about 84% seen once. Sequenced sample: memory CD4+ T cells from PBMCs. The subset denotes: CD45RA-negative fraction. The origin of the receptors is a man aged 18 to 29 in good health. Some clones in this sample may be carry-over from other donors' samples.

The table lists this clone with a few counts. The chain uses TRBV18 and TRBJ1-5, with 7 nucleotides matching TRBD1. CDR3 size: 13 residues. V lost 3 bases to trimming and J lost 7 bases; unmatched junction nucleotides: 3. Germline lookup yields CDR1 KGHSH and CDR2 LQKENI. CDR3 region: CASSPRGEQPQHF. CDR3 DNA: TGTGCCAGCTCACCCAGGGGGGAGCAGCCCCAGCATTTT.

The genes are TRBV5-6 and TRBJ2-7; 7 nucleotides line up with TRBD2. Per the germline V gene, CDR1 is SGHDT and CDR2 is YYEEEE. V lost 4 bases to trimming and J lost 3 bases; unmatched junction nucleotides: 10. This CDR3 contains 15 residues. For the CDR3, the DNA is TGTGCCAGCAGCCGCGGGCGCGGGGGATTCTACGAGCAGTACTTC. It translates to CASSRGRGGFYEQYF.

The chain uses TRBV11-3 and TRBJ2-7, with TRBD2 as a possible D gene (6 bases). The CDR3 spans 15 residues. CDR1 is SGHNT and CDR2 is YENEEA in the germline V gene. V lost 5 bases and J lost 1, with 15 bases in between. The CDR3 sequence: CASSPRGEVSYEQYF. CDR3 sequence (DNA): TGTGCCAGCAGCCCGCGAGGGGAGGTGTCCTACGAGCAGTACTTC. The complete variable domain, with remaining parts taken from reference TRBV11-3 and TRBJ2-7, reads EAGVVQSPRYKIIEKKQPVAFWCNPISGHNTLYWYLQNLGQGPELLIRYENEEAVDDSQLPKDRFSAERLKGVDSTLKIQPAELGDSAVYLCASSPRGEVSYEQYFGPGTRLTVT.